The 15 T cell receptor beta chains below were found in one sample sequenced in a study of T cell clonality in common variable immunodeficiency. These TCRs' antigens remain unknown. Study-wide findings and caveats: Fewer deletions and N-nucleotide insertions were reportedly seen in common variable immunodeficiency TCR beta sequences.

The assay was immunoSEQ multiplex PCR, and TCRdb's table has in-frame clones only and misses some. The sample has roughly 15,000 clones. Sequenced material: peripheral blood mononuclear cells. The source of these receptors is a human donor with common variable immunodeficiency.

Regarding this clone: The read finishes 3 residues shy of the CDR3 end, and the germline J gene is used to complete it. This sequence joins TRBV6-4 and TRBJ2-1; a possible D gene is TRBD2 (6 bases). Germline assignment: CDR1 MRHNA and CDR2 SNTAGT. The CDR3 extends over 16 amino acids. Trimming removed 3 bases at V and 9 bases at J, with 21 bases between. The covered CDR3 bases are TGTGCCAGCAGTGAGGAGGGGCTTCTTGCTTCCAGTGAG. Protein: CASSEEGLLASSE. From start to end, the CDR3 is CASSEEGLLASSEQFF.

Remarks on this clone: The read ends 3 residues before the CDR3 terminus; that terminus is restored from the germline J gene. The rearrangement links TRBV19 to TRBJ1-6, with D possibly matching TRBD1 (5 bases). CDR1 and CDR2 (germline): LNHDA, SQIVND (reference sequence). V lost 3 bases to trimming and J lost 10 bases, with 10 bases between them. This CDR3 has 13 amino acids. CDR3 amino acids: CASSMFRQSPLHF. Partial CDR3 DNA: TGTGCCAGTAGTATGTTCAGACAGTCACCC. Using reference TRBV19 and TRBJ1-6 for the parts outside the CDR3, the full variable domain is DGGITQSPKYLFRKEGQNVTLSCEQNLNHDAMYWYRQDPGQGLRLIYYSQIVNDFQKGDIAEGYSVSREKKESFPLTVTSAQKNPTAFYLCASSMFRQSPLHFGNGTRLTVT.

Note on this clone: With the read ending 3 residues before the CDR3 end, the germline J gene is used to fill in that end. The rearrangement links TRBV20-1 to TRBJ1-2; D not resolved. The CDR3 spans 14 residues. CDR1 is DFQATT, CDR2 SNEGSKA, per germline (reference sequence). The CDR3 bases that were read are TGCAGTGCTAGAGATTTTGGGCCCAAAGACGGC. Translation: CSARDFGPKDG. The entire CDR3 protein is CSARDFGPKDGYTF.

Of note for this clone: The read stops 3 residues short of the end of the CDR3; the missing end is completed from the germline J gene. The rearrangement links TRBV29-1 to TRBJ1-1, with TRBD1 matching 7 bases. Germline V gene data show CDR1 as SQVTM and CDR2 as ANQGSEA. Germline trimming cut 5 bases from V and 1 base from J; bases unmatched to any gene: 7. The CDR3 spans 14 residues. CDR3 bases read: TGCAGCGTTTTAACAGGGGTTGGGAACACTGAA. This gives the protein CSVLTGVGNTE. The full CDR3 protein is CSVLTGVGNTEAFF.

This clone shows up as medium-sized by frequency. The read terminates 3 residues before the CDR3 end, so the remaining end is supplied by the germline J gene. V is TRBV14 and J is TRBJ1-1; 8 nucleotides align to TRBD1. Germline CDR1 reads SGHDN; CDR2 reads FVKESK. The CDR3 length is 14 residues. V shed 8 bases, J shed 4 bases, and the junction held 9 bases outside the gene matches. The CDR3 DNA, read in part, is TGTGCCAGCCGAGAGACAGGGGAGATCACTGAA. It encodes CASRETGEITE. The entire CDR3 sequence reads CASRETGEITEAFF.

About this clone itself: The missing CDR3 end, 3 residues past where the read stops, is filled in from the germline J gene. The chain uses TRBV7-9 and TRBJ2-5; D remains ambiguous. V shed 0 bases and J shed 5 bases, with 7 bases lying between them. This CDR3 contains 13 residues. CDR1 and CDR2 (germline): SEHNR, FQNEAQ (reference sequence). This chain's CDR3 is CASSLALGETQYF. CDR3 DNA (partial): TGTGCCAGCAGCTTAGCGCTCGGGGAGACC.

Notes on this clone: The sequence runs out 3 residues before the end of the CDR3; the remainder is reconstructed from the germline J gene. The V call is TRBV7-6, the J call TRBJ2-1; 7 nucleotides match TRBD2. CDR3 length equals 14 residues. CDR1 is SGHVS, CDR2 FNYEAQ, per germline. The V and J ends lost 7 bases and 6 bases, in that order; junction bases with no gene match: 9. The CDR3 sequence is CASNERGTGNEQFF. Partial CDR3 DNA: TGTGCCAGCAACGAGCGGGGAACAGGCAATGAG.

Comments on this clone: Read data end 3 residues before the CDR3 end; the end is taken from the germline J gene. J is TRBJ2-7 and V is TRBV7-9; 10 positions match TRBD1. Germline V gene lookup returns CDR1 SEHNR and CDR2 FQNEAQ (reference sequence). The junction had 8 bases not matched to a gene; V was cut back by 5 bases and J by 4 bases. The CDR3 is 15 amino acids. The DNA read from the CDR3 is TGTGCCAGCAGCGCGTCGGGACAGGGGTCGTACGAG. It yields the protein CASSASGQGSYE. The whole CDR3 is CASSASGQGSYEQYF. The whole variable domain, filled in from reference TRBV7-9 and TRBJ2-7, reads DTGVSQNPRHKITKRGQNVTFRCDPISEHNRLYWYRQTLGQGPEFLTYFQNEAQLEKSRLLSDRFSAERPKGSFSTLEIQRTEQGDSAMYLCASSASGQGSYEQYFGPGTRLTVT.

Remarks on this clone: The DNA ends 3 residues before the CDR3 does, and the rest of the CDR3 is filled in from the germline J gene. The V call is TRBV18, the J call TRBJ2-7, with 10 bases aligning to TRBD1. Looked up from germline, CDR1 is KGHSH and CDR2 is LQKENI. After removal of 2 bases from V and 2 bases from J, the junction contained 3 bases not matched to a gene. There are 15 residues in the CDR3. The covered CDR3 bases are TGTGCCAGCTCACCAGGACAGGGGGGCACCTACGAG. It translates to CASSPGQGGTYE. The full-length CDR3 reads as CASSPGQGGTYEQYF.

Points on this clone: The read halts 3 residues ahead of the CDR3 end, with the missing end drawn from the germline J gene. The rearrangement uses TRBV6-1 and TRBJ2-5; D may be TRBD1 (5 bases). This CDR3 has 13 amino acids. Germline assignment: CDR1 MNHNS and CDR2 SASEGT. Trimming shortened V by 4 bases and J by 2 bases, and 8 bases separated the two germline ends. The CDR3 bases that were read are TGTGCCAGCAGTGCTACAGGTCAAGAGACC. This sequence encodes CASSATGQET. The whole CDR3 sequence reads CASSATGQETQYF.

Notes on this clone: Coverage ceases 3 residues before the CDR3 finishes, and the germline J gene fills in the end. This sequence joins TRBV19 and TRBJ2-5; no reliable D call. Per the germline V gene, CDR1 is LNHDA and CDR2 is SQIVND (reference sequence). Between the trimmed V and J ends, which lost 5 bases and 1 base, there was a span of 11 bases. The CDR3 totals 14 residues. CDR3 sequence reads: CASSRRGFQETQYF. Partial CDR3 DNA: TGTGCCAGTAGTCGTCGCGGATTCCAAGAGACC.

Comments on this clone: Coverage ceases 3 residues before the CDR3 finishes, and the germline J gene fills in the end. The J gene is TRBJ2-7, the V gene TRBV7-2, with TRBD2 matching over 9 bases. Germline trimming cut 0 bases from V and 3 bases from J; bases unmatched to any gene: 0. The CDR3 is made up of 14 amino acids. The germline V gene encodes CDR1 SGHTA and CDR2 FQGNSA. The CDR3: CASSLASGSYEQYF. The DNA read from the CDR3 is TGTGCCAGCAGCTTAGCTAGCGGGAGCTACGAG.

A remark on this clone: The DNA ends 3 residues before the CDR3 does, and the rest of the CDR3 is filled in from the germline J gene. The rearrangement joins TRBV19 to TRBJ2-3; D is perhaps TRBD1 (6 bases). The germline CDR1 and CDR2 sequences are LNHDA and SQIVND (reference sequence). This CDR3 region has 14 residues. V lost 5 bases and J 5 bases, leaving 14 bases between the germline ends. The DNA read from the CDR3 is TGTGCCAGTAGTTTGGCCAGGGGACAAGATACG. Translation: CASSLARGQDT. The full CDR3 reads CASSLARGQDTQYF.

Judged by frequency, this clone is medium-sized (0.01 to 0.1%). Read coverage stops 3 residues before the CDR3 terminus; the germline J gene supplies the remainder. The chain links TRBV29-1 to TRBJ1-2; 9 bases line up with TRBD1. CDR1 is SQVTM, CDR2 ANQGSEA, per germline. V dropped 0 bases and J dropped 4; count of bases not matched to a gene: 9. The CDR3 runs to 16 residues. The CDR3 is CSVEDRPPGQGYGYTF. CDR3 DNA, as far as it was read: TGCAGCGTTGAAGATAGGCCGCCGGGACAGGGCTATGGC.

Turning to this clone: The CDR3 is cut off 3 residues early in the read; its end comes from the germline J gene. This chain uses TRBV29-1 with TRBJ2-3; 7 bases are a match to TRBD2. The CDR3 runs to 17 residues. The trim removed 3 bases at V and 2 bases at J, leaving 14 bases unmatched. CDR1 and CDR2 (germline): SQVTM, ANQGSEA. CDR3 sequence: CSVDPQSGLVLTDTQYF. The part of the CDR3 DNA that was read is TGCAGCGTTGACCCTCAATCCGGACTAGTCCTCACAGATACG.